This is a list of T cell receptor beta chains from one sample in a study of regulatory T cells in long-lasting Graves disease. TCRdb recomputed calls from the multiplex PCR reads with MiXCR, one row per CDR3 protein. The table lists approximately 560,000 distinct CDR3 sequences, around 15% of them singletons. These data also formed part of another study, on T cells in Graves' hyperthyroidism and ophthalmopathy.

Sequencing was performed on peripheral blood mononuclear cells (PBMCs), taken at new diagnosis, from a patient treated with antithyroid drugs. The receptors here all came from a man between 18 and 29 years old with Graves disease. The CDR3 runs from the conserved cysteine through the conserved F or W. The order of the fields is clone size, J gene, V gene, CDR3 protein. Not every row has a clone size; where given, it reads once, few, many or a size class.

size: few
J: TRBJ2-1
V: TRBV19
CDR3: CASSIVRDSYNEQFF

size: many
J: TRBJ2-7
V: TRBV5-1
CDR3: CASSTGLAVSSYEQYF

size: -
J: TRBJ1-1
V: TRBV18
CDR3: CASSPAGRPEAFF

size: few
J: TRBJ1-5
V: TRBV20-1
CDR3: CSAREQGRDSLGNQPQHF

size: many
J: TRBJ1-1
V: TRBV12-3/TRBV12-4
CDR3: CASSTSGTGDGRTEAFF

size: -
J: TRBJ2-7
V: TRBV6-1
CDR3: CASSEWDRYF

size: many
J: TRBJ1-1
V: TRBV27
CDR3: CASSLILDPEGTEAFF

size: many
J: TRBJ2-1
V: TRBV5-1
CDR3: CASSLAAGVGSEQFF

size: many
J: TRBJ2-7
V: TRBV27
CDR3: CASSTIIDPASGRADYEQYF

size: few
J: TRBJ2-5
V: TRBV5-1
CDR3: CASSLIYLAGGETQYF

size: few
J: TRBJ2-1
V: TRBV7-6
CDR3: CASSLVVTGTNGNEQFF

size: few
J: TRBJ2-5
V: TRBV9
CDR3: CASSVEKYQETQHF

size: few
J: TRBJ2-3
V: TRBV20-1
CDR3: CSAKRRALAGRTDTQYF

size: -
J: TRBJ2-7
V: TRBV4-1
CDR3: CASSTRTGGHEQYF

size: many
J: TRBJ1-1
V: TRBV10-3
CDR3: CAIRTANTEAFF

size: few
J: TRBJ2-2
V: TRBV6-1
CDR3: CASSGRLAGTNTGELFF

size: few
J: TRBJ2-3
V: TRBV20-1
CDR3: CSARDEYLGTDTQYF

size: many
J: TRBJ2-7
V: TRBV12-3/TRBV12-4
CDR3: CASRGSQASREQYF

size: -
J: TRBJ2-2
V: TRBV20-1
CDR3: CSGAIAGRGTGELFF

size: -
J: TRBJ2-1
V: TRBV20-1
CDR3: CSARGEHGRGTNEQFF

size: few
J: TRBJ2-7
V: TRBV6-1
CDR3: CASSPSGRVGEQYF

size: -
J: TRBJ2-1
V: TRBV6-1
CDR3: CASNNGRDEQFF

size: many
J: TRBJ2-7
V: TRBV7-9
CDR3: CASSWTVTSYEQYF

size: many
J: TRBJ2-1
V: TRBV5-1
CDR3: CASSPSVRGGGDEQFF

size: -
J: TRBJ1-2
V: TRBV4-1
CDR3: CASSLHPGGSDYGYTF

size: -
J: TRBJ2-2
V: TRBV20-1
CDR3: CSARQGQGYTGELFF

size: many
J: TRBJ2-5
V: TRBV28
CDR3: CASSLSGTETQYF

size: -
J: TRBJ1-4
V: TRBV12-3/TRBV12-4
CDR3: CASSLSVWGAREKKLFF

size: many
J: TRBJ1-5
V: TRBV30
CDR3: CAWSMGSNQPQHF

size: many
J: TRBJ2-3
V: TRBV3-1
CDR3: CASSQVSGRSSTDTQYF

size: many
J: TRBJ1-5
V: TRBV12-3/TRBV12-4
CDR3: CASSSHEGGNQPQHF

size: many
J: TRBJ2-1
V: TRBV12-3/TRBV12-4
CDR3: CASTWGGYYNEQFF

size: many
J: TRBJ2-7
V: TRBV28
CDR3: CASSPGTGGDEQYF

size: -
J: TRBJ2-3
V: TRBV7-3
CDR3: CASSLAWKGRRTDTQYF

size: many
J: TRBJ2-1
V: TRBV29-1
CDR3: CSVPTTSGRAHEQFF

size: -
J: TRBJ1-5
V: TRBV29-1
CDR3: CSAFSPGSNRPQHF

size: few
J: TRBJ2-5
V: TRBV13
CDR3: CASSLGGTSLLLPQYF

size: -
J: TRBJ1-2
V: TRBV20-1
CDR3: CSARAQWNYGYTF

size: few
J: TRBJ2-1
V: TRBV20-1
CDR3: CSARARLAEPPKNEQFF

size: -
J: TRBJ2-3
V: TRBV4-1
CDR3: CASSQGSITDTQYF

size: few
J: TRBJ1-5
V: TRBV7-9
CDR3: CASSPVGGQPQHF

size: -
J: TRBJ2-1
V: TRBV12-3/TRBV12-4
CDR3: CASSLAASGSAFF